In this sample, the clone carrying this T cell receptor beta chain turned up many times. Antigen unknown. The J segment lost 4 bases and the V segment lost 6 bases, leaving 10 bases of the junction unmatched. This CDR3 region has 15 residues. Germline V gives CDR1 SEHNR, CDR2 FQNEAQ (reference sequence). These data are taken from a study of neurological immune-mediated disorders. Noted time point: technical triplicate 3. Unsorted libraries were prepared from 2 million PBMCs that had been stored at -80 C. Notes on the study in general: Levels of TCR clonal expansion peaked in HTLV-1-associated myelopathy and reached their lowest in multiple sclerosis, under those of healthy controls.

One entry per CDR3 protein, called by TCRdb with MiXCR from the 5' RACE reads. The sample yields 45,000 or so distinct CDR3 sequences, roughly 21% seen once. The material sequenced was PBMCs. The chain carries TRBV7-9 and TRBJ1-1; TRBD1 matches 8 bases. The TCR originated in a man between 60 and 75 years old with HTLV-1-associated myelopathy (HAM/TSP). CDR3 DNA sequence: TGTGCCAGCAGTCCGGCCAGGGGGCTGGTCACTGAAGCTTTCTTT. This translates into CASSPARGLVTEAFF.